This T cell receptor (beta chain) was sequenced in a study of cytomegalovirus exposure and HLA in healthy donors. This CDR3 contains 18 residues. Germline CDR1 and CDR2: SGDLS and YYNGEE. Trimming removed 0 bases from V and 2 bases from J; junction bases left unmatched: 7. Vbeta (60) and Jbeta (13) primers were used in the PCR. Method: immunoSEQ multiplex PCR; TCRdb's copy keeps in-frame clones and lacks some. Among 150,000 to 200,000 clones, around 84% were seen once, and the ten largest hold 7% to 9%. The TCR originated in a male donor in good health and CMV-seropositive. The rearrangement uses TRBV9 and TRBJ1-4, with 10 bases fitting TRBD1. Sequenced: PBMCs. CDR3: CASSVAVGQGVTNEKLFF. Here the CDR3 DNA reads TGTGCCAGCAGCGTAGCTGTCGGACAGGGGGTTACTAATGAAAAACTGTTTTTT.